A selection of T cell receptor beta chains follows, all from one sample in a study of T cells in Graves' hyperthyroidism and ophthalmopathy. One entry per CDR3 protein, called by TCRdb with MiXCR from the multiplex PCR reads. The data contain roughly 290,000 distinct CDR3 sequences, approximately 15% of them singletons. Sequencing was carried out using blood. Source of these receptors: a woman between 40 and 55 years old with Graves' hyperthyroidism. The CDR3 runs from the conserved cysteine through the conserved F or W. A D gene is named only where the DNA matches it firmly. Clone size is shown for a subset of rows, as once, few, many or a class of expanded clone.

d_call: TRBD2
clone_size: -
j_call: TRBJ2-1
v_call: TRBV30
cdr3_aa: CAWSSKRGTQFF
cdr3_nt: TGTGCCTGGAGTTCAAAGCGGGGAACTCAGTTCTTC

d_call: -
clone_size: -
j_call: TRBJ2-1
v_call: TRBV9
cdr3_aa: CASSGAESSYNEQFF
cdr3_nt: TGTGCCAGCAGCGGAGCAGAGAGCTCCTACAATGAGCAGTTCTTC

d_call: -
clone_size: -
j_call: TRBJ1-5
v_call: TRBV24-1
cdr3_aa: CATSDPGTNQPQHF
cdr3_nt: TGTGCCACCAGTGATCCAGGGACTAATCAGCCCCAGCATTTT

d_call: TRBD1
clone_size: few
j_call: TRBJ1-2
v_call: TRBV27
cdr3_aa: CASSWTGGDGYTF
cdr3_nt: TGTGCCAGCAGTTGGACAGGGGGCGATGGCTACACCTTC

d_call: TRBD1
clone_size: many
j_call: TRBJ1-5
v_call: TRBV2
cdr3_aa: CASENPGQGNQPQHF
cdr3_nt: TGTGCCAGCGAAAACCCAGGACAGGGTAATCAGCCCCAGCATTTT

d_call: TRBD1
clone_size: many
j_call: TRBJ1-5
v_call: TRBV20-1
cdr3_aa: CSAGDSYNQPQHF
cdr3_nt: TGCAGTGCTGGGGACAGTTACAATCAGCCCCAGCATTTT

d_call: -
clone_size: -
j_call: TRBJ1-4
v_call: TRBV6-2/TRBV6-3
cdr3_aa: CASSPRGLGNEKLFF
cdr3_nt: TGTGCCAGCAGCCCCAGGGGCCTGGGAAATGAAAAACTGTTTTTT

d_call: -
clone_size: many
j_call: TRBJ2-7
v_call: TRBV12-3/TRBV12-4
cdr3_aa: CASSPGFREQYF
cdr3_nt: TGTGCCAGCAGTCCAGGCTTTAGGGAGCAGTACTTC

d_call: -
clone_size: many
j_call: TRBJ1-2
v_call: TRBV7-8
cdr3_aa: CASSLAESGNYGYTF
cdr3_nt: TGTGCCAGCAGCTTAGCAGAGTCGGGAAACTATGGCTACACCTTC

d_call: -
clone_size: few
j_call: TRBJ1-3
v_call: TRBV4-1
cdr3_aa: CASSQDSGGGNTIYF
cdr3_nt: TGCGCCAGCAGCCAAGATTCCGGGGGGGGAAACACCATATATTTT

d_call: TRBD1
clone_size: many
j_call: TRBJ2-7
v_call: TRBV5-1
cdr3_aa: CASSLVAGGYEQYF
cdr3_nt: TGCGCCAGCAGCTTGGTGGCAGGGGGCTACGAGCAGTACTTC